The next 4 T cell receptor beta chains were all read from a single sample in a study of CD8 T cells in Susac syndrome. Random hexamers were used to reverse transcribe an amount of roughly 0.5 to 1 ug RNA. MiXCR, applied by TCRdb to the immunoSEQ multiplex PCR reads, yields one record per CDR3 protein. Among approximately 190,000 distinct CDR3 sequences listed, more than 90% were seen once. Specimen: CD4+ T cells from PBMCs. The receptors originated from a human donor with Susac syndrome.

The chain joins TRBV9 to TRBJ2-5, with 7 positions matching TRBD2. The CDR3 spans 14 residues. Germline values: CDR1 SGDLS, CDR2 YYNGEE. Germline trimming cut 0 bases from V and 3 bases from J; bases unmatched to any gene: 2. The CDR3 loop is CASSVAGREETQYF. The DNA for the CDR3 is TGTGCCAGCAGCGTAGCAGGGAGGGAAGAGACCCAGTACTTC.

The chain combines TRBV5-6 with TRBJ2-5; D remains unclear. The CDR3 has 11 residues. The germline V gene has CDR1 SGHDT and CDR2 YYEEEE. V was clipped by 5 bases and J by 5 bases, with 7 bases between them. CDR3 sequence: CASRSRETQYF. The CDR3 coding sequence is TGTGCCAGCAGGTCAAGGGAGACCCAGTACTTC. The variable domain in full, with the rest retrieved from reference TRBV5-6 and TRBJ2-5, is DAGVTQSPTHLIKTRGQQVTLRCSPKSGHDTVSWYQQALGQGPQFIFQYYEEEERQRGNFPDRFSGHQFPNYSSELNVNALLLGDSALYLCASRSRETQYFGPGTRLLVL.

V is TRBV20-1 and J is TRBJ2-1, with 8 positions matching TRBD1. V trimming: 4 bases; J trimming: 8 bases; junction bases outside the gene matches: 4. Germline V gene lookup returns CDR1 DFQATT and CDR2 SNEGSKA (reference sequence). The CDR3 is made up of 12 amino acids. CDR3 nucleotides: TGCAGTGCTAAAGGGACAGGCGATGAGCAGTTCTTC. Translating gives CSAKGTGDEQFF.

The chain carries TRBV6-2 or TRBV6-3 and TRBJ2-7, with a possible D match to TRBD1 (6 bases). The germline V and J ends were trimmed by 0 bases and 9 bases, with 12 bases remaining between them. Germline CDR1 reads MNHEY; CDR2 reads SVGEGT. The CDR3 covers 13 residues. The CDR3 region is CASSYSTGLVQYF. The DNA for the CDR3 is TGTGCCAGCAGTTACTCGACAGGATTGGTGCAGTACTTC.